These 3 T cell receptor beta chains originate from one sample sequenced in a study of CXCR3-negative and CXCR3-positive naive CD8 T cells. Overall study findings and caveats: When CXCR3-positive naive cells were set against CXCR3-negative naive cells, the former had more hydrophobic TRB CDR3s.

5' RACE that incorporated UMI labels was used to prepare the TRB cDNA libraries. TCRdb re-called the 5' RACE reads; one entry per CDR3 protein, DNA not given. The sample totals 4,500 to 6,500 distinct CDR3 sequences. What these receptors recognize is not known. Input material: naive CXCR3+ CD8+ T cells from blood. Subset defined: CD45RO-CCR7+CD27+CD95- naive CD8+ T cells expressing CXCR3 (TNR3+). These receptors all come from a human donor in good health. Some clones in this sample may be carry-over from other donors' samples.

The chain couples TRBV28 to TRBJ1-3; TCRdb calls TRBD1, which cannot be checked without DNA. The CDR3 has 14 amino acids. Germline CDR1 and CDR2: MDHEN and SYDVKM. CDR3 protein: CASSSGSSGNTIYF.

This clonotype is labeled medium-sized based on frequency. The V call is TRBV27, the J call TRBJ2-7; TCRdb gives TRBD2 as the D gene, but with no DNA this cannot be confirmed. The CDR3 sequence is 19 residues long. From germline, CDR1 is MNHEY and CDR2 SMNVEV (reference sequence). The CDR3 sequence is CASSLFLAGGSPTSYEQYF.

Measured by frequency, this clonotype is medium-sized. The genes are TRBV7-9 and TRBJ2-1. Germline V CDR1 and CDR2: SEHNR, FQNEAQ (reference sequence). CDR3 length equals 11 residues. This chain's CDR3 is CASSFSYEQFF.